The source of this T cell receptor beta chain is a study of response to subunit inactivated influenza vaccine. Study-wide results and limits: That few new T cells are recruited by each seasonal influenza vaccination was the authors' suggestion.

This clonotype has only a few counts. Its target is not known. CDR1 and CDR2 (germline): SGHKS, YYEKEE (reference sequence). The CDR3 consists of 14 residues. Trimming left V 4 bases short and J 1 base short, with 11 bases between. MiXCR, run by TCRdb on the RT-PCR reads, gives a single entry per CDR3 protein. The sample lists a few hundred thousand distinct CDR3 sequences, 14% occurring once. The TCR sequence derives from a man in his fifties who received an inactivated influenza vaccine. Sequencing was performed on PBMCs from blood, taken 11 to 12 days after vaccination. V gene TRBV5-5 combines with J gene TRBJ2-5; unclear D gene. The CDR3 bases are TGTGCCAGCAGCGTGGACGCCCGCCAAGAGACCCAGTACTTC. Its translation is CASSVDARQETQYF.